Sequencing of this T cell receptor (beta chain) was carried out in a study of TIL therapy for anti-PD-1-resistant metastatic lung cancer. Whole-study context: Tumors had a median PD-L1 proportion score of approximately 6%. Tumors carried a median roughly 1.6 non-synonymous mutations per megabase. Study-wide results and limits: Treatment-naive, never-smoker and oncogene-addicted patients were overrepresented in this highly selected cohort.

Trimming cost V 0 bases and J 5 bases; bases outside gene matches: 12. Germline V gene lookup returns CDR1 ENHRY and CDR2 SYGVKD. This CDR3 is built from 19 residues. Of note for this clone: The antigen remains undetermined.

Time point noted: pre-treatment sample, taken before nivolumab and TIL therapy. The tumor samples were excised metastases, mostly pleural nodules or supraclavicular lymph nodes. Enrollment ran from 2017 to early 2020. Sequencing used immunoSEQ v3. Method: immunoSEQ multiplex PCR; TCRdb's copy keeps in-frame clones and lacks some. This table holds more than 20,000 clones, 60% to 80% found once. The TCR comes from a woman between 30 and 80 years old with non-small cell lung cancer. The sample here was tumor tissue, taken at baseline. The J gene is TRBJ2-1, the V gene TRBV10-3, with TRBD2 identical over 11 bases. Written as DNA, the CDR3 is TGTGCCATCAGTGAGTCCCTCTTAACGACTAGCGGGACTAACAATGAGCAGTTCTTC. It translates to CAISESLLTTSGTNNEQFF.